The clone carrying this T cell receptor (beta chain) came up a few times. Its antigen is undetermined. TCR beta CDR3 region amplification was performed from RNA transcripts. HTBI primers were the set used in a first-round RT-PCR of the TCR CDR3. MiXCR, applied by TCRdb to the multiplex PCR reads, yields one record per CDR3 protein. The sample holds hundreds of thousands of distinct CDR3 sequences; about 14% are singletons and the top ten take 13%. Criteria for exclusion of patients were uncontrolled infection, other autoimmune disease, pregnancy or lactation. Every diagnosis used clinical symptoms, serum thyroxine and TRAb, thyroid ultrasound and orbital computed tomography. The data belong to a study of T cells in Graves' hyperthyroidism and ophthalmopathy. For the study at large: Peripheral blood was taken when the disease was first diagnosed, before any treatment began.

This CDR3 comprises 12 residues. V lost 1 base and J 8 bases, leaving 6 bases between the germline ends. From germline, CDR1 is SGHVS and CDR2 FQNEAQ. Study-wide results and limits: Before onset, ophthalmopathy was predicted by the model a median around 6 months earlier.

This receptor was identified in a man between 18 and 29 years old with Graves' ophthalmopathy. V is TRBV7-8 and J is TRBJ2-1; no reliable D call. Sequenced material: blood. The CDR3 is CASSLDEHEQFF. The CDR3 DNA sequence: TGTGCCAGCAGCTTAGACGAGCATGAGCAGTTCTTC.